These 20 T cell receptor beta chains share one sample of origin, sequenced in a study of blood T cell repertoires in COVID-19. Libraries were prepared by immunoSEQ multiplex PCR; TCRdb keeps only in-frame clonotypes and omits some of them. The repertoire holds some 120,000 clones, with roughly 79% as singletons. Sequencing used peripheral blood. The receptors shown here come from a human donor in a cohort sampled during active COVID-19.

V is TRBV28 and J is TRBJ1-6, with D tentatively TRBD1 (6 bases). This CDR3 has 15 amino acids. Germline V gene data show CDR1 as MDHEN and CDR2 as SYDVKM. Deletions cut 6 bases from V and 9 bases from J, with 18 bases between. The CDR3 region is CASRPPGQISSPLHF. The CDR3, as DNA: TGTGCCAGCAGGCCTCCGGGACAAATTTCTTCACCCCTCCACTTT.

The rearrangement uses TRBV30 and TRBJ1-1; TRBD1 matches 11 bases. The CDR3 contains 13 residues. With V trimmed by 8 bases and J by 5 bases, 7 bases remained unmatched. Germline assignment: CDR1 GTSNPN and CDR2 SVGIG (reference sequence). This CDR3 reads CARTGGAGTEAFF. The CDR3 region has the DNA TGTGCCCGGACAGGGGGCGCGGGGACTGAAGCTTTCTTT.

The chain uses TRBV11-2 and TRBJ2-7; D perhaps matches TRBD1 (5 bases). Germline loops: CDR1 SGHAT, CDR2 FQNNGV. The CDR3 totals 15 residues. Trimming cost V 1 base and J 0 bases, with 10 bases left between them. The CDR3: CASSLGHRSSYEQYF. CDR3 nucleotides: TGTGCCAGCAGCTTAGGGCACAGGAGCTCCTACGAGCAGTACTTC.

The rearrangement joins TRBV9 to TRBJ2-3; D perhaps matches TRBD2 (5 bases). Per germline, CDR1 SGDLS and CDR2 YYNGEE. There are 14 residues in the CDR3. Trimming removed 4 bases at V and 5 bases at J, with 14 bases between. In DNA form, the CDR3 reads TGTGCCAGCAGCAAAGACCCGAGCGGAGATACGCAGTATTTT. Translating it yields CASSKDPSGDTQYF.

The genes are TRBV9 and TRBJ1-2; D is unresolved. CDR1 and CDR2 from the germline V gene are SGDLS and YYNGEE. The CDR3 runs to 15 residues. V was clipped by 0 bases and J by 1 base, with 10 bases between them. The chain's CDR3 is CASSVAPGVNYGYTF. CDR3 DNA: TGTGCCAGCAGCGTAGCCCCCGGGGTTAACTATGGCTACACCTTC.

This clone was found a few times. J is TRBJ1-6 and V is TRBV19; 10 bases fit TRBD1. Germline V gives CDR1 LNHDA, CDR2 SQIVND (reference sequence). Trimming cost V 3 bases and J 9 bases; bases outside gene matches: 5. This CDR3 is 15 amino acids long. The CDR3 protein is CASSIPRDRGSPLHF. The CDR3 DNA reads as TGTGCCAGTAGTATCCCGCGGGACAGGGGTTCACCCCTCCACTTT.

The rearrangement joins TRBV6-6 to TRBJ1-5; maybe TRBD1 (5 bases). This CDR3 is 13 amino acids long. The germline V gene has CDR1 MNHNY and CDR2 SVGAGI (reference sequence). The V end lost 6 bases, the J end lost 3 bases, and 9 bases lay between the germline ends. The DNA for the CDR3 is TGTGCCAGCAGGCAGGGATCCAATCAGCCCCAGCATTTT. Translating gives CASRQGSNQPQHF.

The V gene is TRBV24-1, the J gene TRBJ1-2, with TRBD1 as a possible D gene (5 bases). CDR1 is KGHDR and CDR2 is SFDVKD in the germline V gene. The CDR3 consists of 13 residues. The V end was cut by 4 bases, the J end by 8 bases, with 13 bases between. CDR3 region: CATSEGGRVGYTF. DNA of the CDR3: TGTGCCACCAGTGAAGGCGGCAGGGTAGGCTACACCTTC.

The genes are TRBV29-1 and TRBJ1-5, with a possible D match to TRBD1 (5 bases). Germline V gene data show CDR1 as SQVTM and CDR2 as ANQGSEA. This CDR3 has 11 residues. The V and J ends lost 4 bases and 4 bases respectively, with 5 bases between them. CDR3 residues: CSVGQNQPQHF. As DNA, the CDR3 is TGCAGCGTTGGACAGAATCAGCCCCAGCATTTT.

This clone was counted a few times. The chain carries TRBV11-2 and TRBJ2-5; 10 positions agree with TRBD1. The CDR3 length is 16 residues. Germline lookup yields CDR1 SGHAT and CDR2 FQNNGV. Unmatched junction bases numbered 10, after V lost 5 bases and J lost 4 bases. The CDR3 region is CASSLGTGALVETQYF. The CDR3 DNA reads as TGTGCCAGCAGCCTCGGGACAGGGGCCCTGGTAGAGACCCAGTACTTC.

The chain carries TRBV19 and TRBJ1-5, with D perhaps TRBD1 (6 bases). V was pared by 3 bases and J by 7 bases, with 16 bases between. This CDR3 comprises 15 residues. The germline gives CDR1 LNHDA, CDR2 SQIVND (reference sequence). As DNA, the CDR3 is TGTGCCAGTAGTATCGAACAGGGTTTGGGCCAGCCCCAGCATTTT. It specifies CASSIEQGLGQPQHF.

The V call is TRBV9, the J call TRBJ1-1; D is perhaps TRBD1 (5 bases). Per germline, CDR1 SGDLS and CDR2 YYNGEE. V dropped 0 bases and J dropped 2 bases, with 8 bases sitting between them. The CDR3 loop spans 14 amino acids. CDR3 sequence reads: CASSVVRVNTEAFF. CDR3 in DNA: TGTGCCAGCAGCGTAGTCAGGGTCAACACTGAAGCTTTCTTT.

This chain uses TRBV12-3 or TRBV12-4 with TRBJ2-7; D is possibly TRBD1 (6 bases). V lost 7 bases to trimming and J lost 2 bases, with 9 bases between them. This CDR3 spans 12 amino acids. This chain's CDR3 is CASTGDAYEQYF. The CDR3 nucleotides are TGTGCCAGCACAGGGGATGCCTACGAGCAGTACTTC.

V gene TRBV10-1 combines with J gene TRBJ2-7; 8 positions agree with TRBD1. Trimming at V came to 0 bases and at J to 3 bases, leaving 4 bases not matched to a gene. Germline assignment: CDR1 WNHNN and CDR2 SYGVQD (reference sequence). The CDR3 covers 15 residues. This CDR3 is CASSESAGGGYEQYF. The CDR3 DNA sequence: TGCGCCAGCAGTGAGTCAGCAGGGGGCGGCTACGAGCAGTACTTC.

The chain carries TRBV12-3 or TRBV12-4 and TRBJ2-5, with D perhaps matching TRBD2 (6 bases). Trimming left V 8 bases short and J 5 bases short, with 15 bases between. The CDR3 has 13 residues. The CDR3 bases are TGTGCCAGCGGGGGGAACGGGGCGGAGACCCAGTACTTC. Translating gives CASGGNGAETQYF.

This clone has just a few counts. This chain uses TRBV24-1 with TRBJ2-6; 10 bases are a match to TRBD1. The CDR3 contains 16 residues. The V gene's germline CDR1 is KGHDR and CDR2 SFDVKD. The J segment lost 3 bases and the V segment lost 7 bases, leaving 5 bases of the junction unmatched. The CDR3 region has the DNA TGTGCCACCAGAGACAGGGGGCTGTGTGGGGCCAACGTCCTGACTTTC. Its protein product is CATRDRGLCGANVLTF.

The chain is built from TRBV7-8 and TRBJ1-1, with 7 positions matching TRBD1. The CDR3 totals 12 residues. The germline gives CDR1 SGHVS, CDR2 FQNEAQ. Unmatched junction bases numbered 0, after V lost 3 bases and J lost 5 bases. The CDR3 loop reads CASSLDRTEAFF. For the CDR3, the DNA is TGTGCCAGCAGCTTGGACAGGACTGAAGCTTTCTTT. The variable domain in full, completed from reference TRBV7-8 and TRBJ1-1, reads GAGVSQSPRYKVAKRGQDVALRCDPISGHVSLFWYQQALGQGPEFLTYFQNEAQLDKSGLPSDRFFAERPEGSVSTLKIQRTQQEDSAVYLCASSLDRTEAFFGQGTRLTVV.

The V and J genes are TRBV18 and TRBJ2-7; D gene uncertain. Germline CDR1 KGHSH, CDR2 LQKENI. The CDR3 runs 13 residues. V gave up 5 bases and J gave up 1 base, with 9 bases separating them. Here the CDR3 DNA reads TGTGCCAGCTCAGACACCAGATCCTACGAGCAGTACTTC. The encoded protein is CASSDTRSYEQYF.

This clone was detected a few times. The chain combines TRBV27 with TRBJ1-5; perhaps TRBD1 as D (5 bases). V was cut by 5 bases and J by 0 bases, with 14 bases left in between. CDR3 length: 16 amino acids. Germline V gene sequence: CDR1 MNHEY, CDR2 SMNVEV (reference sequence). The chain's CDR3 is CASSPRQNPSNQPQHF. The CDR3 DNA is TGTGCCAGCAGTCCCCGACAGAACCCTAGCAATCAGCCCCAGCATTTT.

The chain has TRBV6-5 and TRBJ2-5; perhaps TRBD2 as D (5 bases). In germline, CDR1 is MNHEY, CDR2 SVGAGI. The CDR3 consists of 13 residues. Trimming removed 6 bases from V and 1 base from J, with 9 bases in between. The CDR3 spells CASRTGFQETQYF. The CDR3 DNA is TGTGCCAGCAGGACGGGATTCCAAGAGACCCAGTACTTC.